A single sample is the source of the 9 T cell receptor beta chains below, sequenced in a study of response to subunit inactivated influenza vaccine. One entry per CDR3 protein results from TCRdb running MiXCR on the RT-PCR reads. The table has about 700,000 distinct CDR3 sequences, roughly 13% seen once; the top ten hold 5.5% to 8%. This specimen consisted of PBMCs from blood, obtained less than 15 days before vaccination. The receptor set was obtained from a middle-aged man who received an inactivated influenza vaccine.

The chain combines TRBV2 with TRBJ1-5; D unclear. The V and J ends lost 6 bases and 2 bases respectively, with 11 bases between them. Germline-derived CDR1 and CDR2 are SNHLY and FYNNEI. The CDR3 covers 14 residues. CDR3 nucleotide sequence: TGTGCCAGCAGGGGGAGTTCGGGCAATCAGCCCCAGCATTTT. It is translated as CASRGSSGNQPQHF.

This clonotype was counted a few times. The chain is built from TRBV15 and TRBJ2-1; no clear D gene. CDR1 and CDR2 (germline): LNHNV, YYDKDF (reference sequence). V was cut by 6 bases and J by 6 bases, with 21 bases left in between. The CDR3 totals 16 residues. Written as DNA, the CDR3 is TGTGCCACCAGAGAGTTAGGGATAGCCCACCCCAATGAGCAGTTCTTC. Translating it yields CATRELGIAHPNEQFF.

The genes are TRBV6-2 or TRBV6-3 and TRBJ2-1; 8 bases fit TRBD1. Per the germline V gene, CDR1 is MNHEY and CDR2 is SVGEGT. Unmatched junction bases numbered 8, after V lost 4 bases and J lost 3 bases. This CDR3 has 16 residues. CDR3: CASSFYSGTGYNEQFF. CDR3 nucleotides: TGTGCCAGCAGTTTCTACTCCGGGACAGGCTACAATGAGCAGTTCTTC.

This clonotype was observed a few times. The CDR3 region is CSDYRGGYNYGYTF. For the CDR3, the DNA is TGCAGCGACTATAGAGGGGGATATAACTATGGCTACACCTTC. The rearrangement joins TRBV29-1 to TRBJ1-2, with D perhaps TRBD1 (6 bases). Per germline, CDR1 SQVTM and CDR2 ANQGSEA. The CDR3 contains 14 residues. The V and J ends lost 7 bases and 1 base respectively, with 16 bases between them.

This clonotype turned up a few times. The CDR3 DNA sequence: TGCAGCGTTGACGCCGTAGACCCTCCAGATACGCAGTATTTT. It is translated as CSVDAVDPPDTQYF. The rearrangement joins TRBV29-1 to TRBJ2-3; no clear D. The CDR3 is 14 amino acids. Germline V gives CDR1 SQVTM, CDR2 ANQGSEA. V was trimmed by 3 bases and J by 4 bases, leaving 14 bases between them.

V is TRBV6-5 and J is TRBJ1-1; tentatively, D is TRBD1 (6 bases). CDR3 length equals 15 residues. CDR1 MNHEY and CDR2 SVGAGI come from the germline V gene. V was cut by 3 bases and J by 3 bases, with 14 bases left in between. The CDR3: CASSYRGAQDTEAFF. In nucleotides, the CDR3 is TGTGCCAGCAGTTATCGGGGGGCGCAGGACACTGAAGCTTTCTTT.

This clonotype came up a few times. The V gene is TRBV15, the J gene TRBJ2-7; 12 nucleotides line up with TRBD1. The CDR3 sequence is 16 residues long. Germline-derived CDR1 and CDR2 are LNHNV and YYDKDF (reference sequence). Trimming removed 4 bases from V and 4 bases from J; junction bases left unmatched: 8. CDR3 amino acids: CATSTRGQGAKYEQYF. CDR3 bases: TGTGCCACCAGCACACGGGGACAGGGGGCTAAGTACGAGCAGTACTTC.

In its sample, this clonotype was seen a few times. J is TRBJ2-7 and V is TRBV28; D is unresolved. The germline V gene has CDR1 MDHEN and CDR2 SYDVKM. Trimming took off 3 bases at V and 3 bases at J, with 9 bases between the two ends. CDR3 length equals 13 residues. CDR3: CASSFQPRYEQYF. Here the CDR3 DNA reads TGTGCCAGCAGTTTTCAGCCCCGCTACGAGCAGTACTTC.

The chain joins TRBV27 to TRBJ2-5; D gene unclear. Germline V lookup: CDR1 MNHEY, CDR2 SMNVEV (reference sequence). The V gene lost 0 bases and the J gene lost 8 bases, with 10 bases spanning the gap. This CDR3 is built from 13 residues. This chain's CDR3 is CASSLSRYGTQYF. CDR3 in DNA: TGTGCCAGCAGTTTATCGCGTTATGGAACCCAGTACTTC.